This T cell receptor beta chain came from a study of blood T cell repertoires in COVID-19. Study-level information: From the United States, Italy and Spain came samples of acute and convalescent COVID-19. PBMCs, B-cell-depleted T cells, or T cells were the source of the cDNA or gDNA that made up the material.

Original methodology: Reference gene primer amplification in the assay estimated nucleated cell counts. Produced via immunoSEQ multiplex PCR; TCRdb's table is partial and in-frame only. The D gene and trimming were derived from the DNA, and the V and J assignments and clone size from that table. The top ten clones hold about 1.4% of a sample with some 170,000 clones, approximately 86% of them seen once. Trimming shortened V by 2 bases and J by 1 base, and 9 bases separated the two germline ends. CDR3 length equals 14 residues. Per the germline V gene, CDR1 is MNHEY and CDR2 is SVGEGT. The chain has TRBV6-2 or TRBV6-3 and TRBJ2-7, with D perhaps matching TRBD2 (6 bases). Material for sequencing was peripheral blood. The origin of this receptor is a woman aged 50 to 65 with acute or convalescent COVID-19. Written as DNA, the CDR3 is TGTGCCAGCAGTTACGGCGGGGTGTCCTACGAGCAGTACTTC. Its translation: CASSYGGVSYEQYF.